These 23 T cell receptor beta chains originate from one sample sequenced in a study of CD8 T cells in acute hepatitis C reinfection. Measured with immunoSEQ multiplex PCR; TCRdb has only the in-frame clones, and not every one. The table includes 30,000 to 45,000 clones, 70% to 90% detected once. Described time point: naive CD8 control sorted from an acute-time-point sample. Input material: naive CD8+ T cells from PBMCs. These TCRs come from a woman in her late teens or twenties who spontaneously cleared hepatitis C infection.

The CDR3 sequence: CASSSGKTSGNSDTQYF. The CDR3 region has the DNA TGCGCCAGCAGCAGCGGAAAGACTAGCGGGAACTCAGATACGCAGTATTTT. The chain has TRBV5-1 and TRBJ2-3; 11 bases align to TRBD2. Germline values: CDR1 SGHRS, CDR2 YFSETQ. This CDR3 contains 17 residues. V shed 4 bases and J 4 bases; nucleotides not matched to a gene: 11.

The gene calls are TRBV6-1 and TRBJ1-3; D might be TRBD1 (6 bases). Germline V gene lookup returns CDR1 MNHNS and CDR2 SASEGT. The CDR3 totals 15 residues. V was shortened by 3 bases and J by 3 bases, with 12 bases between the two germline ends. CDR3 DNA: TGTGCCAGCAGTGAGCCCAGGGGAGGTGGAAACACCATATATTTT. This gives the protein CASSEPRGGGNTIYF.

The J gene is TRBJ1-2, the V gene TRBV19; D is unclear. V lost 4 bases and J lost 7, with 22 bases in between. The CDR3 is 16 residues long. CDR1 and CDR2 (germline): LNHDA, SQIVND (reference sequence). CDR3 in amino acids: CASSNGPTGSLGGYTF. In DNA, the CDR3 is TGTGCCAGTAGTAACGGTCCTACTGGGTCTCTTGGTGGCTACACCTTC.

V gene TRBV27 combines with J gene TRBJ2-7, with D tentatively TRBD1 (6 bases). V lost 8 bases to trimming and J lost 3 bases, with 32 bases between them. Germline CDR1 reads MNHEY; CDR2 reads SMNVEV (reference sequence). The CDR3 contains 19 residues. The CDR3 loop is CASCLGIYRDRRTDYEQYF. CDR3 bases: TGTGCCAGCTGCCTTGGGATCTACCGCGACAGGAGGACTGACTACGAGCAGTACTTC.

The CDR3 loop is CASTGQLGSTGELFF. CDR3 coding DNA: TGCGCCAGCACCGGACAGCTTGGGTCGACCGGGGAGCTGTTTTTT. V and J are TRBV4-1 and TRBJ2-2; a possible D gene is TRBD1 (6 bases). Between the trimmed V and J ends, which lost 7 bases and 5 bases, there was a span of 17 bases. This CDR3 comprises 15 residues. CDR1 and CDR2 (germline): MGHRA, YSYEKL.

Only one count was recorded for this clone. For the CDR3, the DNA is TGTGCCAGCAGTCCGTGGACCGATACGCAGTATTTT. Its translation is CASSPWTDTQYF. V and J are TRBV27 and TRBJ2-3; D remains unclear. Trimming removed 5 bases from V and 6 bases from J, with 9 bases in between. Germline values: CDR1 MNHEY, CDR2 SMNVEV (reference sequence). The CDR3 totals 12 residues.

The V and J genes are TRBV7-2 and TRBJ2-3; 8 nucleotides align to TRBD2. Trimming at V came to 5 bases and at J to 11 bases, leaving 6 bases not matched to a gene. Per the germline V gene, CDR1 is SGHTA and CDR2 is FQGNSA. The CDR3 runs to 12 residues. The CDR3 reads CASSLGSGGQYF. In nucleotides, the CDR3 is TGTGCCAGCAGCCTCGGGAGCGGGGGGCAGTATTTT.

This chain links TRBV11-2 with TRBJ2-7, with 7 bases lining up with TRBD1. Germline loops: CDR1 SGHAT, CDR2 FQNNGV. The CDR3 spans 14 residues. The V segment lost 3 bases and the J segment 2 bases; nucleotides outside the gene matches: 4. This CDR3 is CASSLSGTAYEQYF. As DNA, the CDR3 is TGTGCCAGCAGCTTGTCCGGGACAGCCTACGAGCAGTACTTC.

The V gene is TRBV7-6, the J gene TRBJ2-3, with D unclear. The CDR3 has 13 amino acids. Per the germline V gene, CDR1 is SGHVS and CDR2 is FNYEAQ. With 3 bases removed from V and 4 bases from J, the gap between germline ends came to 8 bases. CDR3 DNA: TGTGCCAGCAGCTTGGGCAGTTCAGATACGCAGTATTTT. Translating gives CASSLGSSDTQYF.

This chain links TRBV27 with TRBJ2-4; 7 bases agree with TRBD1. Trimming at V came to 5 bases and at J to 16 bases, leaving 11 bases not matched to a gene. The CDR3 runs 12 residues. Germline V gene lookup returns CDR1 MNHEY and CDR2 SMNVEV (reference sequence). In DNA form, the CDR3 reads TGTGCCAGCAGTCAATCACAGGGGCCGCAATACTTC. It translates to CASSQSQGPQYF.

The chain is built from TRBV4-1 and TRBJ1-1; D not resolved. CDR1 and CDR2 from the germline V gene are MGHRA and YSYEKL. The ends were cut back, 2 bases at V and 2 bases at J, with 6 bases in the middle. The CDR3 is made up of 13 amino acids. DNA of the CDR3: TGCGCCAGCAGCCAACCCGCCAACACTGAAGCTTTCTTT. Encoded protein: CASSQPANTEAFF.

This chain links TRBV27 with TRBJ2-6, with D hard to call. Germline loops: CDR1 MNHEY, CDR2 SMNVEV (reference sequence). V lost 3 bases, J lost 0 bases, and 3 bases lay in between. The CDR3 is 14 amino acids. The CDR3 DNA reads as TGTGCCAGCAGTTTTGTCTCTGGGGCCAACGTCCTGACTTTC. Protein sequence: CASSFVSGANVLTF.

This clone has a handful of counts. The chain uses TRBV7-9 and TRBJ2-7; 10 positions agree with TRBD2. After removal of 3 bases from V and 2 bases from J, the junction contained 1 base not matched to a gene. The CDR3 has 14 residues. Germline CDR1 SEHNR, CDR2 FQNEAQ (reference sequence). CDR3 bases: TGTGCCAGCAGCTTGCTAGCGGGAGCCTACGAGCAGTACTTC. It specifies CASSLLAGAYEQYF.

DNA for the CDR3: TGTGCCAGCAGCCTCAGACTAGCGGGAGAGACAGATACGCAGTATTTT. As protein: CASSLRLAGETDTQYF. This rearrangement joins TRBV11-3 to TRBJ2-3, with 12 bases that match TRBD2. This CDR3 is 16 amino acids long. Per germline, CDR1 SGHNT and CDR2 YENEEA. After removal of 5 bases from V and 3 bases from J, the junction contained 6 bases not matched to a gene.

This sequence joins TRBV6-1 and TRBJ1-5; D remains ambiguous. Trimming took 4 bases from V and 12 from J, leaving 7 bases between them. Germline assignment: CDR1 MNHNS and CDR2 SASEGT. There are 10 residues in the CDR3. Here the CDR3 reads CASSGWLQHF. The CDR3 nucleotides are TGTGCCAGCAGTGGTTGGCTCCAGCATTTT.

V gene TRBV14 combines with J gene TRBJ2-7; maybe TRBD1 (6 bases). In germline, CDR1 is SGHDN, CDR2 FVKESK. V was shortened by 2 bases and J by 5 bases, with 13 bases between the two germline ends. CDR3 length: 14 amino acids. The CDR3 region has the DNA TGTGCCAGCAGCCAACAACAGGGCCGGGACGAGCAGTACTTC. Its protein product is CASSQQQGRDEQYF.

For the CDR3, the DNA is TGTGCCAGCCGATCTAGCGGGGTTCAAGAGACCCAGTACTTC. Translated: CASRSSGVQETQYF. This chain uses TRBV13 with TRBJ2-5, with 9 bases fitting TRBD2. V lost 8 bases to trimming and J lost 2 bases; unmatched junction nucleotides: 6. CDR1 PRHDT and CDR2 FYEKMQ come from the germline V gene (reference sequence). This CDR3 is built from 14 residues.

The V gene is TRBV27, the J gene TRBJ2-7; 8 positions agree with TRBD1. Germline assignment: CDR1 MNHEY and CDR2 SMNVEV (reference sequence). Trimming took 8 bases from V and 6 from J; bases not matched to a gene: 3. This CDR3 comprises 11 residues. CDR3 DNA: TGTGCCAGCCGGACAGGGTTCGAGCAGTACTTC. Its protein product is CASRTGFEQYF.

V and J are TRBV10-3 and TRBJ1-2; possible D gene TRBD1, 6 bases. Trimming took off 10 bases at V and 1 base at J, with 13 bases between the two ends. This CDR3 comprises 13 residues. The germline V gene encodes CDR1 ENHRY and CDR2 SYGVKD. The CDR3 sequence is CATSGGNNYGYTF. The CDR3 bases are TGTGCCACCTCGGGGGGCAATAACTATGGCTACACCTTC.

This clone has only one observation. This chain connects TRBV2 to TRBJ1-1; D remains ambiguous. The length of the CDR3 is 14 residues. With 6 bases removed from V and 3 bases from J, the gap between germline ends came to 14 bases. Germline lookup yields CDR1 SNHLY and CDR2 FYNNEI. For the CDR3, the DNA is TGTGCCAGCAGAGAACAGATACGGGACACTGAAGCTTTCTTT. It yields the protein CASREQIRDTEAFF.

This chain links TRBV4-2 with TRBJ2-1; D gene ambiguous. Trimming took off 4 bases at V and 6 bases at J, with 4 bases between the two ends. Germline CDR1 LGHNA, CDR2 YNFKEQ. The CDR3 loop spans 11 amino acids. DNA of the CDR3: TGTGCCAGCAGCCTGGGCAATGAGCAGTTCTTC. Translated: CASSLGNEQFF.

The genes are TRBV6-6 and TRBJ1-1; 10 bases fit TRBD1. This CDR3 has 15 residues. Unmatched junction bases numbered 3, after V lost 4 bases and J lost 1 base. Germline V gives CDR1 MNHNY, CDR2 SVGAGI (reference sequence). DNA of the CDR3: TGTGCCAGCAGTTCCGGGACAGGGGAGAACACTGAAGCTTTCTTT. Translating gives CASSSGTGENTEAFF.

This chain connects TRBV4-1 to TRBJ2-7; no clear D gene. Per the germline V gene, CDR1 is MGHRA and CDR2 is YSYEKL. Trimming pared 1 base from V and 2 bases from J, leaving 18 bases between. The CDR3 sequence is 17 residues long. CDR3 nucleotides: TGCGCCAGCAGCCAAGTAGTTTTAGTTGACGCGACCTACGAGCAGTACTTC. Amino acid sequence: CASSQVVLVDATYEQYF.